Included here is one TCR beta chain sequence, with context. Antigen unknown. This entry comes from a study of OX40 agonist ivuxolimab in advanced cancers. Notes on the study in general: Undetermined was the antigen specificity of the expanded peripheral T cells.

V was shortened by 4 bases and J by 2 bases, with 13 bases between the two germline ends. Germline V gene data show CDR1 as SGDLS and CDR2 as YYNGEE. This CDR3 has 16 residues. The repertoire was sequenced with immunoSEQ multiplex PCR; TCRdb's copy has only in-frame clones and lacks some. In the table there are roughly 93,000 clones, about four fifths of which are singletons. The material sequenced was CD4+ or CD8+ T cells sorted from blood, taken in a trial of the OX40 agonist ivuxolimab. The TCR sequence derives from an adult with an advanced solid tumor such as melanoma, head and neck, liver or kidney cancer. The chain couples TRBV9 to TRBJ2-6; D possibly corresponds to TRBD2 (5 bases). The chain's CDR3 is CASSLTPAAGANVLTF. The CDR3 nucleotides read TGTGCCAGCAGCCTCACCCCAGCGGCTGGGGCCAACGTCCTGACTTTC.